A selection of T cell receptor beta chains follows, all from one sample in a study of T cells in Graves' hyperthyroidism and ophthalmopathy. MiXCR, run by TCRdb on the multiplex PCR reads, gives a single entry per CDR3 protein. The sample has approximately 500,000 distinct CDR3 sequences; roughly 46% are singletons. The sequenced sample was peripheral blood or thyroid tissue (not recorded which). Receptors were obtained from a woman between 18 and 29 years old with Graves' hyperthyroidism. The CDR3 runs from the conserved cysteine through the conserved F or W. The D gene is left open where the match is weak. The listing skips clone size in some rows; elsewhere it reads once, few, many or a size class.

>TRBD2|TRBJ2-1|TRBV24-1|.
CASSSAGLYNEQFF
TGTGCCAGCAGTTCAGCGGGACTCTACAATGAGCAGTTCTTC
>TRBD1|TRBJ1-5|TRBV19|many
CASSGGQAHQPQHF
TGTGCCAGTAGCGGGGGACAGGCACATCAGCCCCAGCATTTT
>.|TRBJ2-7|TRBV12-3/TRBV12-4|many
CASSFFRVGSYEQYF
TGTGCCAGCAGTTTTTTCCGGGTGGGTAGCTACGAGCAGTACTTC
>.|TRBJ2-5|TRBV29-1|many
CSLEVSEAETQYF
TGCAGCCTTGAGGTGTCAGAGGCGGAGACCCAGTACTTC
>.|TRBJ2-5|TRBV4-1|many
CASSSSLGKGETQYF
TGCGCCAGCAGCAGCTCTCTTGGAAAGGGAGAGACCCAGTACTTC
>.|TRBJ1-6|TRBV5-1|many
CASSLIEDSPLHF
TGCGCCAGCAGCCTTATAGAGGATTCACCCCTCCACTTT
>.|TRBJ1-5|TRBV4-1|many
CASSQDGRVRGQPQHF
TGCGCCAGCAGCCAAGATGGTAGGGTTAGAGGCCAGCCCCAGCATTTT
>TRBD1|TRBJ2-5|TRBV12-3/TRBV12-4|.
CASSLRDRAQYF
TGTGCCAGCAGTTTACGAGACAGGGCCCAGTACTTC
>.|TRBJ1-6|TRBV7-9|.
CASSPDTGENSPLHF
TGTGCCAGCAGCCCTGACACCGGGGAGAATTCACCCCTCCACTTT
>.|TRBJ1-4|TRBV2|.
CASSAPGEGEKLFF
TGTGCCAGCAGTGCCCCAGGGGAGGGGGAAAAACTGTTTTTT
>.|TRBJ1-2|TRBV7-2|many
CASSSGQTNPYGYTF
TGTGCCAGCAGCTCGGGCCAGACCAACCCTTATGGCTACACCTTC